This T cell receptor (beta chain) stems from a study of monozygotic twins with inflammatory bowel disease (dated by TCRdb to between 2017 and 2020). Study-wide context: A total of approximately 28 monozygotic twin pairs were included in the full study, comprising nine German pairs (four IBD-concordant, five IBD-discordant) and 19 IBD-discordant Danish pairs. Disease-associated traits were sought mainly through comparisons between IBD patients and their genetically identical healthy co-twins within discordant pairs. Each individual had, on average, about 151 000 unique TCRalpha sequences and 181 000 unique TCRbeta sequences available for analysis.

The receptor library was made with 5' RACE. For each TCR library, about 4,000 ng of total RNA was used. cDNA was synthesized with SMARTScribe reverse transcriptase in eight separate reactions per sample. Unique molecular identifiers containing a 6-nucleotide sample barcode were introduced through template switching during cDNA synthesis. Amplification of TCRalpha and TCRbeta cDNA involved two nested PCRs of about 15 and 9 cycles, and each PCR was followed by bead purification. Before amplification, the cDNA was treated with uracil DNA-glycosylase and purified using the QIAquick PCR purification kit. The second PCR added Illumina TruSeq-compatible adapters along with sample-specific barcodes. Library quality and concentration were checked on TapeStation and Qubit, and libraries were pooled at about 5 ng each. Pooled libraries were sequenced on an Illumina HiSeq2500 single-index Rapid Run with 2 x 100 bp reads and custom sequencing primers. The authors' pipeline ran thus. MiGEC version 1.2.6 was used for UMI-based consensus assembly to correct PCR and sequencing errors. MiXCR version 2.1.1 handled V(D)J alignment, clonotype assembly and CDR3 extraction. To normalise gene usage, clonotype sharing and MAIT/NKT TCR abundance, the analysis used the top 1000, 10 000 and 20 000 clonotypes per sample. After downsampling to 27 000 UMIs, diversity was calculated as the inverse Simpson index using the vegan R package. Statistical testing used paired Mann-Whitney U tests on the discordant twin pairs and applied Benjamini-Hochberg correction for multiple testing. Each entry corresponds to one CDR3 protein sequence from reads that TCRdb reprocessed, and DNA is not given. These V and J calls are TCRdb output, not the study's own analysis. The table for this sample lists just over 300,000 distinct CDR3 sequences. The biggest ten clones account for over 5% of the sample.

To note about this clonotype: Its antigen is still unknown.

Beyond this particular receptor, the publication reports: IBD patients shared fewer clonotypes with other individuals than healthy twins did, most markedly in patients showing signs of disease activity. No single strong signal or clonotype linked to IBD turned up in the results, so the idea that one exists was not supported. Distinction between different T cell subtypes could not be achieved in the analysis. IBD patients had lower TCRbeta repertoire diversity, measured by the inverse Simpson index, than their healthy co-twins. No difference in repertoire similarity was observed between concordant and discordant twins, possibly owing to limited statistical power. Because patients were on differing immunosuppressive treatments, the repertoires may have picked up extra background noise and inter-individual variability.

Spanning cysteine to phenylalanine, the CDR3 consists of 13 amino acids. No DNA has been recorded. Sequences MNHNY (CDR1) and SVGAGI (CDR2) are obtained from the germline V gene (reference sequence). An approximately 2.6 ml peripheral blood sample was drawn into PAXgene tubes per donor and stored at -80°C. Without any T cell sorting, total RNA was extracted from whole blood using the PAXgene blood miRNA kit on an automated QIAcube. Deep TCRalpha and TCRbeta repertoire profiling with unique molecular barcoding was performed on peripheral blood of monozygotic twin pairs concordant or discordant for inflammatory bowel disease. Smoking habits were recorded for all twin pairs, and each individual was classified as a current, former or never smoker.

The clonotype was recovered from a human donor with ulcerative colitis or Crohn's disease, or a healthy co-twin of an affected twin (not recorded which). The rearrangement joined TRBV6-6 to TRBJ1-5. The sample taken for sequencing was blood. The CDR3 corresponds to CASSTQQNQPQHF.